The sequence of this TCR beta chain was determined in a study of OX40 agonist ivuxolimab in advanced cancers. Study as a whole: The patients' treatment was ivuxolimab, an agonistic anti-OX40 (CD134) antibody. The mean age was around 56 years, ranging from about 23 to 85, with 65% to 85% of participants male.

The method was immunoSEQ multiplex PCR; TCRdb's version includes in-frame clones alone and lacks a portion of them. The table records fewer than 25,000 clones, 88% of them present only once. This clonotype was obtained from an adult with an advanced solid tumor such as melanoma, head and neck, liver or kidney cancer. This specimen was CD4+ or CD8+ T cells sorted from blood, taken in a trial of the OX40 agonist ivuxolimab.

The CDR3 here is CASSLDGVYNEQFF. The DNA for the CDR3 is TGCGCCAGCAGCTTGGACGGCGTATACAATGAGCAGTTCTTC. This rearrangement joins TRBV5-1 to TRBJ2-1; no definite D call. The CDR3 runs 14 residues. V was trimmed by 0 bases and J by 4 bases, leaving 8 bases between them. The germline CDR1 and CDR2 sequences are SGHRS and YFSETQ.